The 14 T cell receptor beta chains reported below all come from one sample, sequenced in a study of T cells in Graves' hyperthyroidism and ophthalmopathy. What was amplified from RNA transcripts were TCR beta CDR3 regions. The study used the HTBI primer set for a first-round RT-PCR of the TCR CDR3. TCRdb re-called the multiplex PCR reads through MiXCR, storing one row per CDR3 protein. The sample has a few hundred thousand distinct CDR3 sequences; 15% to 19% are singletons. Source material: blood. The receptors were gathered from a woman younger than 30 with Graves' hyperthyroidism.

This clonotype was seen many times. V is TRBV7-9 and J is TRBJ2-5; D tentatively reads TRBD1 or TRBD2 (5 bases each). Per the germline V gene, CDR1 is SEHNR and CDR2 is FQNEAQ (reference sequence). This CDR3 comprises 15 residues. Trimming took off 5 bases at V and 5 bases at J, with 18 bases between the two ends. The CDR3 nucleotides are TGTGCCAGCAGCCGGGGACCCCTGGGGACGGAGACCCAGTACTTC. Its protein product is CASSRGPLGTETQYF.

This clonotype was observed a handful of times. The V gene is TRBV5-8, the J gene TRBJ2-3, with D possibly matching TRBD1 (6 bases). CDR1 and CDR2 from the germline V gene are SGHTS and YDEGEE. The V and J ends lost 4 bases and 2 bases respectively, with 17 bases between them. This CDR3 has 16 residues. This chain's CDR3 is CASSPAWGQATDTQYF. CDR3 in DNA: TGTGCCAGCAGCCCAGCCTGGGGGCAGGCCACAGATACGCAGTATTTT.

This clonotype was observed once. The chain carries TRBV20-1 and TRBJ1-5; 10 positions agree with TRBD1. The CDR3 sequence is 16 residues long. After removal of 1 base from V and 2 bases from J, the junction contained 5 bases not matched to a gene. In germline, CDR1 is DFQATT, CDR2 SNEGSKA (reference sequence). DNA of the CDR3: TGCAGTGCTAGAGCCGGGACAGGGGTCGGCAATCAGCCCCAGCATTTT. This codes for CSARAGTGVGNQPQHF.

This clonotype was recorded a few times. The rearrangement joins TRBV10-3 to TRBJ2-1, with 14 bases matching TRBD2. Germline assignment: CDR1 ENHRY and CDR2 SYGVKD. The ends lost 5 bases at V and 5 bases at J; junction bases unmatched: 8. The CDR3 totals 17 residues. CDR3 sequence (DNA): TGTGCCATCAGTCAGCCAGGACTAGCGGGGGGCGACAATGAGCAGTTCTTC. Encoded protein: CAISQPGLAGGDNEQFF.

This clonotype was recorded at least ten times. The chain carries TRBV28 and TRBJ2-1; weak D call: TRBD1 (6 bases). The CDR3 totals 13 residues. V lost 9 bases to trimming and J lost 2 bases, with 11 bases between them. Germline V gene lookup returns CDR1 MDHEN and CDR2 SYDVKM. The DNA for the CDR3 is TGTGCCAGTGGGGCAGGGGCCTACAATGAGCAGTTCTTC. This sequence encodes CASGAGAYNEQFF.

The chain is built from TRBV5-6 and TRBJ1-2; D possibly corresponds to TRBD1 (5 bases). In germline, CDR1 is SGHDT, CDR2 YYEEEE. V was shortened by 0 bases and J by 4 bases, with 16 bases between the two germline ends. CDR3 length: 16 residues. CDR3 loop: CASSLERQPYLYGYTF. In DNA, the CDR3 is TGTGCCAGCAGCTTGGAAAGACAGCCGTACCTCTATGGCTACACCTTC.

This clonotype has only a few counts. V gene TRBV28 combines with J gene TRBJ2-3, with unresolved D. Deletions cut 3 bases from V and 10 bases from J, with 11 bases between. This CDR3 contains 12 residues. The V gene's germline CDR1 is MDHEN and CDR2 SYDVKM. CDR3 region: CASSLATESQYF. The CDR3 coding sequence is TGTGCCAGCAGTTTGGCCACGGAATCGCAGTATTTT.

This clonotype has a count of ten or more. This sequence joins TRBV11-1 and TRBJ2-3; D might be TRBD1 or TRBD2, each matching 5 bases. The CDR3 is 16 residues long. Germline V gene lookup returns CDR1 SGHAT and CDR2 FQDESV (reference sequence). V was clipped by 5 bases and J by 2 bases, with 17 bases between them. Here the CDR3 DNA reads TGTGCCAGCAGCCTCCGGGACCGAGGACTCACAGATACGCAGTATTTT. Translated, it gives CASSLRDRGLTDTQYF.

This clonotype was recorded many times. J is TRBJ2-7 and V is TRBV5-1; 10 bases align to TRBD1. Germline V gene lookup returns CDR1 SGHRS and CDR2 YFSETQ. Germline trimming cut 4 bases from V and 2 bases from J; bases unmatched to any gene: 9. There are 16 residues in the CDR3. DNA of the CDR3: TGCGCCAGCAGCCCAGCGGGCGGGACAGGGGCCTACGAGCAGTACTTC. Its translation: CASSPAGGTGAYEQYF.

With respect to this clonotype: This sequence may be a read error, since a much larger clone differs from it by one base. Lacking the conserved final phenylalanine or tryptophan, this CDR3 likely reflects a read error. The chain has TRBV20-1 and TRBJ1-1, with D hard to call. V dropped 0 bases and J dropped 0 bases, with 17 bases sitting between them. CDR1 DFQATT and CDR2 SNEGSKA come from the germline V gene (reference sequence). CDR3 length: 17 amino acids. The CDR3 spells CSAREKWAEAMNTEAFL. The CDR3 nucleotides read TGCAGTGCTAGAGAAAAATGGGCGGAGGCGATGAACACTGAAGCTTTCCTT.

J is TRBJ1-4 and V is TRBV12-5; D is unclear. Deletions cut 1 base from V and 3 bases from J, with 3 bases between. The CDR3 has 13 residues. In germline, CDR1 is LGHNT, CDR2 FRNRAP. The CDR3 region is CASGLAPNEKLFF. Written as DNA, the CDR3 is TGTGCTAGTGGTTTGGCACCTAATGAAAAACTGTTTTTT.

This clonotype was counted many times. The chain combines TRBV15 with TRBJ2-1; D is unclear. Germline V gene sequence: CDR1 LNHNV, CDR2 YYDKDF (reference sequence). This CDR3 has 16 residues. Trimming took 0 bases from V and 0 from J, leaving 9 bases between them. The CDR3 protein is CATSREAGSSYNEQFF. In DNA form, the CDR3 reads TGTGCCACCAGCAGAGAGGCCGGTAGCTCCTACAATGAGCAGTTCTTC.

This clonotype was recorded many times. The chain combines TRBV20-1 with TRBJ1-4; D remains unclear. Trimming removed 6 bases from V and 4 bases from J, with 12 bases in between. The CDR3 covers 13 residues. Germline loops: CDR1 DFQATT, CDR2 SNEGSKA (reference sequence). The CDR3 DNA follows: TGCAGTGCCCTAAGGAGTCTTAATGAAAAACTGTTTTTT. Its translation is CSALRSLNEKLFF.

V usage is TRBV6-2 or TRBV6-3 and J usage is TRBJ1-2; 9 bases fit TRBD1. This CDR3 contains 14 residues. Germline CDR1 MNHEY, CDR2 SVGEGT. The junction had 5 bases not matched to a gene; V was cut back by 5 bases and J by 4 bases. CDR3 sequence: CASSTGQGLYGYTF. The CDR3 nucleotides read TGTGCCAGCAGTACTGGACAGGGGCTCTATGGCTACACCTTC.